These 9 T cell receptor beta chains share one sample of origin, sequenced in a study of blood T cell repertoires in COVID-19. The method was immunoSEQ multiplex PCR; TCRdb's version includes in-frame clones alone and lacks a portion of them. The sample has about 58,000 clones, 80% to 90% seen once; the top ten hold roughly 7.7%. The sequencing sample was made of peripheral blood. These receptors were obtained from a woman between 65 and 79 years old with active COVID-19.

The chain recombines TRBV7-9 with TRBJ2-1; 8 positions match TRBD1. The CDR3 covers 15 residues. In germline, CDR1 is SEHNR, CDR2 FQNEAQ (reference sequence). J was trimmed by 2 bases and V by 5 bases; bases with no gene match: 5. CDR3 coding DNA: TGTGCCAGCAGCGCTGGACAGGGAACCTACAATGAGCAGTTCTTC. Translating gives CASSAGQGTYNEQFF.

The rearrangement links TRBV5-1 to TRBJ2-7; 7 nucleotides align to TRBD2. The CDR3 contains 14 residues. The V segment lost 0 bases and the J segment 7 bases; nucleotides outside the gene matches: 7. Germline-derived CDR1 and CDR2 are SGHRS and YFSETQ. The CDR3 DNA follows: TGCGCCAGCAGCTTGGAACCCGGGGGGAGGGAGCAGTACTTC. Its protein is CASSLEPGGREQYF.

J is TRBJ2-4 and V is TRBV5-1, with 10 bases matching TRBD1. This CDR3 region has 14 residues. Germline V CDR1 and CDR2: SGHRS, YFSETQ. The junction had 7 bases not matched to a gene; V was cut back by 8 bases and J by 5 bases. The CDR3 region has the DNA TGCGCCAGGCCGACAGGGGGCGGCCAAAACATTCAGTACTTC. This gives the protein CARPTGGGQNIQYF.

Written as DNA, the CDR3 is TGTGCCAGCAGCGATCCGGGACAGAACACCGGGGAGCTGTTTTTT. Translation gives CASSDPGQNTGELFF. This chain connects TRBV11-2 to TRBJ2-2, with D tentatively TRBD1 (6 bases). CDR1 and CDR2 from the germline V gene are SGHAT and FQNNGV. With 5 bases removed from V and 1 base from J, the gap between germline ends came to 11 bases. The CDR3 is made up of 15 amino acids.

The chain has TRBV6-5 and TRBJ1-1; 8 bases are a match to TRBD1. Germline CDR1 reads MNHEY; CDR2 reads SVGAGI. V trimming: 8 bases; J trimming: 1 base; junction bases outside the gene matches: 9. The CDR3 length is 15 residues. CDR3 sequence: CASFKHRGTNTEAFF. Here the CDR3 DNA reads TGTGCCAGCTTCAAGCACAGGGGGACGAACACTGAAGCTTTCTTT.

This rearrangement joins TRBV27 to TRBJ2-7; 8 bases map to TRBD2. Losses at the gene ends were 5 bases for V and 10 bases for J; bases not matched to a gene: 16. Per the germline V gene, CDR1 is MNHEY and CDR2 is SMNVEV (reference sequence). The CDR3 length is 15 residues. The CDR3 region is CASSAPYLGGRKQYF. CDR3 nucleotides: TGTGCCAGCAGTGCCCCTTACTTAGGCGGGAGGAAACAGTACTTC.

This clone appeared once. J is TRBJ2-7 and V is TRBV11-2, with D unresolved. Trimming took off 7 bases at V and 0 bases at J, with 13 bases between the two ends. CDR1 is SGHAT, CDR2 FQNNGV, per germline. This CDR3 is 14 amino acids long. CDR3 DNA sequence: TGTGCCAGCAACCCCAGTACGCTCTCCTACGAGCAGTACTTC. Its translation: CASNPSTLSYEQYF.

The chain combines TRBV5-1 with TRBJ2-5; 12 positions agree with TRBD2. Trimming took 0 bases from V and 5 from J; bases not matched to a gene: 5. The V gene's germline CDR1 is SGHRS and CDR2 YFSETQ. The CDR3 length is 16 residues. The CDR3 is CASSLELAGGWETQYF. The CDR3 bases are TGCGCCAGCAGCTTGGAACTAGCGGGAGGTTGGGAGACCCAGTACTTC.

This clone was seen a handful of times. The CDR3 sequence is CASSLASRGTDTQYF. The CDR3 bases are TGTGCCAGCAGCTTAGCGAGCAGGGGCACAGATACGCAGTATTTT. The chain is built from TRBV7-2 and TRBJ2-3; D is possibly TRBD1 (5 bases). The V gene's germline CDR1 is SGHTA and CDR2 FQGNSA. The CDR3 totals 15 residues. Trimming removed 0 bases at V and 1 base at J, with 8 bases between.